Listed here are 27 T cell receptor beta chains from one sample, sequenced in a study of immune evolution from preneoplasia to lung adenocarcinoma. The table came from immunoSEQ multiplex PCR; TCRdb's copy has only in-frame clones and leaves some out. Altogether 3,500 to 4,500 clones are present, roughly four fifths being singletons, with the ten largest covering approximately 5.9%. Source material: FFPE adjacent normal lung tissue. The receptors originated from a person aged 65 to 79 with lung adenocarcinoma.

The V and J genes are TRBV18 and TRBJ2-3, with 7 bases aligning to TRBD1. CDR1 is KGHSH and CDR2 is LQKENI in the germline V gene. V was pared by 5 bases and J by 0 bases, with 5 bases of the junction left unmatched. The CDR3 is 15 residues long. The CDR3 DNA follows: TGTGCCAGCTCAGATCGGACAGGTAGCACAGATACGCAGTATTTT. This gives the protein CASSDRTGSTDTQYF.

V is TRBV11-2 and J is TRBJ1-1, with 7 bases identical to TRBD1. The germline V gene encodes CDR1 SGHAT and CDR2 FQNNGV. The CDR3 contains 14 residues. Trimming at V came to 5 bases and at J to 5 bases, leaving 8 bases not matched to a gene. The CDR3 spells CASSQGQERTEAFF. The CDR3 DNA reads as TGTGCCAGCAGCCAAGGACAGGAAAGGACTGAAGCTTTCTTT.

The gene calls are TRBV5-4 and TRBJ1-2; no firm D call. The CDR3 extends over 13 amino acids. Trimming removed 0 bases at V and 5 bases at J, with 8 bases between. Germline loops: CDR1 SGHNT, CDR2 YYREEE (reference sequence). The CDR3 sequence is CASSLGGVYGYTF. In DNA form, the CDR3 reads TGTGCCAGCAGCTTGGGGGGAGTGTATGGCTACACCTTC.

This chain uses TRBV5-6 with TRBJ2-3; no clear D gene. The V end was cut by 1 base, the J end by 6 bases, with 3 bases between. There are 11 residues in the CDR3. The V gene's germline CDR1 is SGHDT and CDR2 YYEEEE. CDR3 loop: CASSLYDTQYF. The DNA for the CDR3 is TGTGCCAGCAGCTTGTATGATACGCAGTATTTT. The full variable domain, completed using reference TRBV5-6 and TRBJ2-3, is DAGVTQSPTHLIKTRGQQVTLRCSPKSGHDTVSWYQQALGQGPQFIFQYYEEEERQRGNFPDRFSGHQFPNYSSELNVNALLLGDSALYLCASSLYDTQYFGPGTRLTVL.

This chain joins TRBV15 and TRBJ1-4; D is ambiguous. CDR3 length: 13 residues. V was trimmed by 0 bases and J by 5 bases, leaving 4 bases between them. Germline values: CDR1 LNHNV, CDR2 YYDKDF (reference sequence). DNA for the CDR3: TGTGCCACCAGCAGAGACACAAATGAAAAACTGTTTTTT. Translating gives CATSRDTNEKLFF.

The V gene is TRBV7-9, the J gene TRBJ1-1, with 8 bases matching TRBD1. The CDR3 contains 13 residues. V shed 3 bases, J shed 4 bases, and the junction held 1 base outside the gene matches. Per the germline V gene, CDR1 is SEHNR and CDR2 is FQNEAQ (reference sequence). CDR3 residues: CASSFGQGTEAFF. In nucleotides, the CDR3 is TGTGCCAGCAGCTTTGGACAGGGCACTGAAGCTTTCTTT.

The chain couples TRBV6-6 to TRBJ1-6; maybe TRBD1 (6 bases). The length of the CDR3 is 14 residues. The ends were cut back, 6 bases at V and 9 bases at J, with 15 bases in the middle. Germline V gives CDR1 MNHNY, CDR2 SVGAGI (reference sequence). As DNA, the CDR3 is TGTGCCAGCAGCCCCCGTAACAGGGTTTCACCCCTCCACTTT. This codes for CASSPRNRVSPLHF.

The count of this clone is one. The CDR3 DNA sequence: TGTGCCAGTAGTATAGCTAGCGGGGGTTACAATGAGCAGTTCTTC. It translates to CASSIASGGYNEQFF. The chain joins TRBV19 to TRBJ2-1, with 10 positions matching TRBD2. CDR3 length: 15 residues. V lost 1 base, J lost 4 bases, and 1 base stayed unmatched. Germline V gene sequence: CDR1 LNHDA, CDR2 SQIVND (reference sequence). Variable domain in full (rest from reference TRBV19 and TRBJ2-1): DGGITQSPKYLFRKEGQNVTLSCEQNLNHDAMYWYRQDPGQGLRLIYYSQIVNDFQKGDIAEGYSVSREKKESFPLTVTSAQKNPTAFYLCASSIASGGYNEQFFGPGTRLTVL.

This chain connects TRBV5-1 to TRBJ1-2; weak D call: TRBD1 (6 bases). Trimming left V 5 bases short and J 4 bases short, with 12 bases between. Germline-derived CDR1 and CDR2 are SGHRS and YFSETQ. The CDR3 spans 13 residues. The CDR3 loop reads CASSSTGSYGYTF. CDR3 in DNA: TGCGCCAGCAGTTCGACAGGCTCCTATGGCTACACCTTC.

The chain recombines TRBV6-5 with TRBJ1-4; 7 nucleotides line up with TRBD1. CDR1 is MNHEY and CDR2 is SVGAGI in the germline V gene. V lost 1 base to trimming and J lost 7 bases; unmatched junction nucleotides: 0. This CDR3 has 13 amino acids. In DNA form, the CDR3 reads TGTGCCAGCAGTTACTGGACAGGTGAAAAACTGTTTTTT. Protein: CASSYWTGEKLFF.

The chain carries TRBV5-4 and TRBJ2-5; D is tentatively TRBD1 or TRBD2 (5 bases each). CDR1 and CDR2 (germline): SGHNT, YYREEE (reference sequence). Trimming pared 1 base from V and 1 base from J, leaving 11 bases between. CDR3 length equals 15 residues. The CDR3 loop is CASSLLPGPQETQYF. The CDR3 bases are TGTGCCAGCAGCTTGTTACCGGGGCCCCAAGAGACCCAGTACTTC.

The chain has TRBV28 and TRBJ1-5; D gene uncertain. The CDR3 has 13 residues. CDR1 and CDR2 from the germline V gene are MDHEN and SYDVKM. Trimming pared 11 bases from V and 7 bases from J, leaving 18 bases between. The CDR3 sequence is CASGRAVSQPQHF. In DNA, the CDR3 is TGTGCCTCCGGGAGGGCAGTGAGCCAGCCCCAGCATTTT.

DNA of the CDR3: TGTGCCAGCAGCCCCTTCACCGGGACACGTAAAGATACGCAGTATTTT. Translating gives CASSPFTGTRKDTQYF. This chain uses TRBV28 with TRBJ2-3; maybe TRBD1 (6 bases). CDR3 length: 16 residues. V was pared by 6 bases and J by 5 bases, with 21 bases between. Germline assignment: CDR1 MDHEN and CDR2 SYDVKM. Drawing the rest from reference TRBV28 and TRBJ2-3, the complete variable domain is DVKVTQSSRYLVKRTGEKVFLECVQDMDHENMFWYRQDPGLGLRLIYFSYDVKMKEKGDIPEGYSVSREKKERFSLILESASTNQTSMYLCASSPFTGTRKDTQYFGPGTRLTVL.

The chain uses TRBV6-6 and TRBJ2-1; 9 bases are shared with TRBD2. V was clipped by 7 bases and J by 4 bases; unmatched bases: 8. This CDR3 has 15 residues. Looked up from germline, CDR1 is MNHNY and CDR2 is SVGAGI (reference sequence). CDR3 residues: CASIRLAGPYNEQFF. DNA for the CDR3: TGTGCCAGCATTCGGCTAGCGGGACCTTACAATGAGCAGTTCTTC.

The chain combines TRBV7-2 with TRBJ2-2; TRBD1 matches 9 bases. The germline gives CDR1 SGHTA, CDR2 FQGNSA. There are 16 residues in the CDR3. The V and J ends lost 3 bases and 4 bases, in that order; junction bases with no gene match: 6. The DNA of the CDR3 is TGTGCCAGCAGCTTGCGGGACAGGGTTACCACCGGGGAGCTGTTTTTT. This translates into CASSLRDRVTTGELFF.

This clone was picked up a small number of times. The V call is TRBV11-2, the J call TRBJ1-4; D not certain. CDR3 length: 15 residues. Trimming removed 7 bases from V and 4 bases from J, with 16 bases in between. In germline, CDR1 is SGHAT, CDR2 FQNNGV. The CDR3 region has the DNA TGTGCCAGCACCTCAAGTGGCGGCCGTAATGAAAAACTGTTTTTT. This encodes CASTSSGGRNEKLFF.

The chain recombines TRBV28 with TRBJ2-5; 7 bases fit TRBD2. This CDR3 contains 17 residues. V gave up 5 bases and J gave up 0 bases; unmatched junction bases: 12. Germline V CDR1 and CDR2: MDHEN, SYDVKM. The CDR3 is CASSPITGLGYQETQYF. CDR3 nucleotide sequence: TGTGCCAGCAGTCCAATCACCGGACTAGGGTACCAAGAGACCCAGTACTTC. Based on the CDR3 plus reference TRBV28 and TRBJ2-5, the full variable domain is DVKVTQSSRYLVKRTGEKVFLECVQDMDHENMFWYRQDPGLGLRLIYFSYDVKMKEKGDIPEGYSVSREKKERFSLILESASTNQTSMYLCASSPITGLGYQETQYFGPGTRLLVL.

The chain has TRBV29-1 and TRBJ2-1; 7 nucleotides agree with TRBD2. This CDR3 contains 15 residues. Trimming took 3 bases from V and 7 from J; bases not matched to a gene: 12. The germline V gene has CDR1 SQVTM and CDR2 ANQGSEA. The CDR3 sequence is CSVEARAGVLNEQFF. DNA for the CDR3: TGCAGCGTTGAGGCCCGGGCGGGAGTGTTGAATGAGCAGTTCTTC.

This clone was counted between two and nine times. The V call is TRBV2, the J call TRBJ2-7, with 10 bases lining up with TRBD1. The CDR3 extends over 15 amino acids. The V and J ends lost 5 bases and 7 bases, in that order; junction bases with no gene match: 11. CDR1 and CDR2 (germline): SNHLY, FYNNEI. The CDR3 spells CASSQTGGIPGEQYF. In DNA, the CDR3 is TGTGCCAGCAGTCAGACAGGGGGCATACCTGGAGAGCAGTACTTC. The variable domain in full, with the rest retrieved from reference TRBV2 and TRBJ2-7, is EPEVTQTPSHQVTQMGQEVILRCVPISNHLYFYWYRQILGQKVEFLVSFYNNEISEKSEIFDDQFSVERPDGSNFTLKIRSTKLEDSAMYFCASSQTGGIPGEQYFGPGTRLTVT.

This chain joins TRBV28 and TRBJ1-2; a possible D gene is TRBD1 (5 bases). CDR3 length: 12 residues. Trimming pared 6 bases from V and 5 bases from J, leaving 10 bases between. Germline CDR1 and CDR2: MDHEN and SYDVKM. In DNA, the CDR3 is TGTGCCAGCAGAACGGGGGGGTATGGCTACACCTTC. Protein sequence: CASRTGGYGYTF.

The chain is built from TRBV30 and TRBJ1-1, with unresolved D. V gave up 2 bases and J gave up 5 bases, with 6 bases separating them. Germline V lookup: CDR1 GTSNPN, CDR2 SVGIG (reference sequence). The CDR3 is 11 amino acids. This chain's CDR3 is CAWSKETEAFF. The CDR3 DNA is TGTGCCTGGAGTAAGGAGACTGAAGCTTTCTTT.

This chain joins TRBV12-5 and TRBJ1-2; D gene uncertain. CDR3 length: 12 residues. V shed 4 bases and J shed 6 bases, with 9 bases lying between them. Germline loops: CDR1 LGHNT, CDR2 FRNRAP. Written as DNA, the CDR3 is TGTGCTAGTGGTTCGCCCGTCCATGGCTACACCTTC. Translation gives CASGSPVHGYTF.

This chain uses TRBV9 with TRBJ1-2, with TRBD1 as a possible D gene (6 bases). Germline V gives CDR1 SGDLS, CDR2 YYNGEE. This CDR3 region has 15 residues. V was shortened by 4 bases and J by 0 bases, with 13 bases between the two germline ends. The CDR3 DNA reads as TGTGCCAGCAGCCCTGCCGGGACACCTAACTATGGCTACACCTTC. Its protein product is CASSPAGTPNYGYTF.

The CDR3 DNA sequence: TGTGCCAGCAGCTTAAGGACCCTTGGGACCGGGGAGCTGTTTTTT. Its protein product is CASSLRTLGTGELFF. The genes are TRBV7-8 and TRBJ2-2; the D is unclear. Trimming stripped 2 bases from V and 5 bases from J, with 12 bases between. The CDR3 sequence is 15 residues long. Germline V CDR1 and CDR2: SGHVS, FQNEAQ.

The V call is TRBV6-1, the J call TRBJ2-5, with 7 bases matching TRBD2. Germline loops: CDR1 MNHNS, CDR2 SASEGT. CDR3 length equals 15 residues. Trimming at V came to 7 bases and at J to 4 bases, leaving 12 bases not matched to a gene. The CDR3 region has the DNA TGTGCCAGCATAAGCGGGGAAGGGAATGCAGAGACCCAGTACTTC. The encoded protein is CASISGEGNAETQYF.

This clone showed up just once. This sequence joins TRBV30 and TRBJ1-1, with TRBD1 as a possible D gene (6 bases). Germline V CDR1 and CDR2: GTSNPN, SVGIG (reference sequence). Deletions cut 2 bases from V and 3 bases from J, with 10 bases between. The CDR3 spans 13 residues. CDR3 coding DNA: TGTGCCTGGAGTTCACAGGGAGACACTGAAGCTTTCTTT. It yields the protein CAWSSQGDTEAFF.

The chain combines TRBV29-1 with TRBJ1-4; D is undetermined. There are 13 residues in the CDR3. V was pared by 4 bases and J by 7 bases, with 13 bases between. Germline assignment: CDR1 SQVTM and CDR2 ANQGSEA. The CDR3 loop is CSVVVVGGEKLFF. The CDR3, as DNA: TGCAGCGTTGTAGTAGTGGGTGGTGAAAAACTGTTTTTT.